This TCR beta chain appears in the sequencing data of a study of T cell changes during pregnancy in multiple sclerosis. Germline V gene sequence: CDR1 MGHRA, CDR2 YSYEKL. V gave up 0 bases and J gave up 0 bases; unmatched junction bases: 5. The CDR3 runs 18 residues. The method was immunoSEQ multiplex PCR; TCRdb's version includes in-frame clones alone and lacks a portion of them. The sample yields roughly 49,000 clones, just over 90% seen once. The source material was CD8+ T cells from peripheral blood mononuclear cells, sampled after pregnancy. This receptor was identified in a female donor with multiple sclerosis, enrolled in a pregnancy study. The V and J genes are TRBV4-1 and TRBJ2-3; 11 bases agree with TRBD2. The CDR3 spells CASSQDLGTSGSTDTQYF. The CDR3 region has the DNA TGCGCCAGCAGCCAAGACCTCGGGACTAGCGGTAGCACAGATACGCAGTATTTT.